The 2 T cell receptor beta chains given below trace back to one sample, sequenced in a study of a mutant IDH1 vaccine in newly diagnosed glioma. Profiled with immunoSEQ multiplex PCR; TCRdb holds only in-frame clones, not every one. The sample has over 10,000 clones, 70% to 80% seen once. Time point denoted: week 47, end of study. Every single dose of the vaccine, 300 ug of mutant IDH1 20-mer peptide, came with topical imiquimod. The antigens these receptors bind are not known. The starting material was PBMCs, obtained from a glioma patient whose treatment included an IDH1 peptide vaccine. These receptors were collected from a woman in her forties with glioma.

The chain is built from TRBV5-5 and TRBJ2-3; no definite D call. CDR1 SGHKS and CDR2 YYEKEE come from the germline V gene (reference sequence). V shed 1 base and J shed 4 bases, with 13 bases lying between them. The CDR3 has 15 residues. The CDR3 region is CASSLPLGSPDTQYF. CDR3 nucleotide sequence: TGTGCCAGCAGCTTGCCCCTGGGGTCACCAGATACGCAGTATTTT.

The chain uses TRBV7-3 and TRBJ1-2; unclear D gene. There are 13 residues in the CDR3. Looked up from germline, CDR1 is SGHTA and CDR2 is FQGTGA. V was cut by 5 bases and J by 5 bases, with 12 bases left in between. The CDR3 DNA reads TGTGCCAGCAGCCAGCGGGCTGCTTATGGCTACACCTTC. As protein: CASSQRAAYGYTF.